These T cell receptor beta chains were read from a single sample in a study of control samples from healthy donors and cancer patients. Here immunoSEQ multiplex PCR was the method, and the copy in TCRdb shows in-frame clones only, minus some. Found here are 100,000 to 150,000 clones, approximately 90% of them singletons; the top ten hold roughly 1.9%. Sequences were obtained from blood. These TCRs come from a woman in her forties or fifties in good health. CDR3s include the opening cysteine and the closing phenylalanine or tryptophan.

CDR3 length: 14; J gene: TRBJ2-6; V gene: TRBV19; CDR3 protein: CASKRDSGANVLTF
CDR3 length: 16; J gene: TRBJ2-3; V gene: TRBV7-2; CDR3 protein: CASSPILAGGVDTQYF
CDR3 length: 17; J gene: TRBJ2-1; V gene: TRBV19; CDR3 protein: CASSIHSSGGFRDEQFF
CDR3 length: 15; J gene: TRBJ2-7; V gene: TRBV5-6; CDR3 protein: CASSLVGHGPYEQYF
CDR3 length: 16; J gene: TRBJ2-7; V gene: TRBV28; CDR3 protein: CASSLHYRGQTYEQYF
CDR3 length: 16; J gene: TRBJ1-3; V gene: TRBV19; CDR3 protein: CASSASTGSSGNTIYF
CDR3 length: 13; J gene: TRBJ1-1; V gene: TRBV18; CDR3 protein: CASSPRGNTEAFF
CDR3 length: 11; J gene: TRBJ2-4; V gene: TRBV27; CDR3 protein: CASSLGGIQYF
CDR3 length: 15; J gene: TRBJ1-6; V gene: TRBV4-2; CDR3 protein: CASSQTNTANSPLHF
CDR3 length: 14; J gene: TRBJ2-7; V gene: TRBV25-1; CDR3 protein: CASSIAGPSYEQYF
CDR3 length: 15; J gene: TRBJ1-5; V gene: TRBV6-5; CDR3 protein: CASSYSFDSNQPQHF
CDR3 length: 14; J gene: TRBJ1-1; V gene: TRBV15; CDR3 protein: CATSIRGRQSEAFF
CDR3 length: 13; J gene: TRBJ1-1; V gene: TRBV25-1; CDR3 protein: CASRGGMNTEAFF
CDR3 length: 12; J gene: TRBJ1-6; V gene: TRBV11-2; CDR3 protein: CASSPDRTLLHF
CDR3 length: 15; J gene: TRBJ2-2; V gene: TRBV7-6; CDR3 protein: CASSLEGKNTGELFF
CDR3 length: 17; J gene: TRBJ2-2; V gene: TRBV5-6; CDR3 protein: CASSLWSLAANTGELFF
CDR3 length: 15; J gene: TRBJ1-5; V gene: TRBV28; CDR3 protein: CASSLSGTGRQPQHF
CDR3 length: 14; J gene: TRBJ2-3; V gene: TRBV29-1; CDR3 protein: CSVGQGFRSDTQYF
CDR3 length: 13; J gene: TRBJ1-1; V gene: TRBV7-9; CDR3 protein: CASSLVDRGRAFF
CDR3 length: 15; J gene: TRBJ2-3; V gene: TRBV3-1/TRBV3-2; CDR3 protein: CASSSGQGETDTQYF
CDR3 length: 14; J gene: TRBJ1-2; V gene: TRBV5-1; CDR3 protein: CASKSGQGLDGYTF
CDR3 length: 15; J gene: TRBJ2-1; V gene: TRBV3-1/TRBV3-2; CDR3 protein: CASSPRQRGGHEQFF
CDR3 length: 16; J gene: TRBJ1-4; V gene: TRBV5-1; CDR3 protein: CASSLTGSATNEKLFF
CDR3 length: 15; J gene: TRBJ1-6; V gene: TRBV27; CDR3 protein: CASSPQDGYNSPLHF
CDR3 length: 16; J gene: TRBJ2-7; V gene: TRBV6-1; CDR3 protein: CASSATPGTGLLEQYF
CDR3 length: 15; J gene: TRBJ1-2; V gene: TRBV5-6; CDR3 protein: CASSSESNRGDGYTF
CDR3 length: 14; J gene: TRBJ1-1; V gene: TRBV6-2/TRBV6-3; CDR3 protein: CASSSGQWNTEAFF
CDR3 length: 16; J gene: TRBJ2-1; V gene: TRBV19; CDR3 protein: CASSTNSGMGGNEQFF
CDR3 length: 15; J gene: TRBJ2-3; V gene: TRBV2; CDR3 protein: CASSVLAGGTDTQYF
CDR3 length: 12; J gene: TRBJ2-4; V gene: TRBV6-1; CDR3 protein: CASSEWKNIQYF
CDR3 length: 15; J gene: TRBJ1-5; V gene: TRBV20-1; CDR3 protein: CSASQGGGFNQPQHF
CDR3 length: 16; J gene: TRBJ2-7; V gene: TRBV4-2; CDR3 protein: CASSQESGTPSHEQYF